This T cell receptor beta chain was sequenced for a study of CD8 T cells in Susac syndrome. Reverse transcription of roughly 0.45 to 1 ug RNA used random hexamers. TCRdb itself ran the immunoSEQ multiplex PCR reads through MiXCR, one entry per CDR3 protein. The sample includes 150,000 to 200,000 distinct CDR3 sequences, about 95% of them seen just once. Germline-derived CDR1 and CDR2 are SGHRS and YFSETQ. Germline trimming cut 9 bases from V and 8 bases from J; bases unmatched to any gene: 8. CDR3 size: 13 residues. Sequencing was done on a sample of CD8+ T cells from PBMCs. The chain has TRBV5-1 and TRBJ1-6; 7 nucleotides agree with TRBD1. The sequence came from a human donor with multiple sclerosis. CDR3 sequence (DNA): TGCGCCAAGACGGGACAGAGGCATTCACCCCTCCACTTT. Its translation is CAKTGQRHSPLHF.